What follows are 13 T cell receptor beta chains derived from one specimen sequenced in a study of T cell responses to AZD1222 COVID-19 vaccine. Clones were sequenced by immunoSEQ multiplex PCR, and TCRdb holds only the in-frame ones, with some missing. Counted here are some 150,000 clones, around 90% occurring once; the ten biggest clones make up about 1.9%. Sequenced material: peripheral blood, taken on day 0 of AZD1222 vaccination. The receptors originated from an adult in good health.

The CDR3 DNA is TGTGCCAGCAGCCCCAGGGGCCCCTACGAGCAGTACTTC. It yields the protein CASSPRGPYEQYF. J is TRBJ2-7 and V is TRBV5-8; D perhaps matches TRBD1 (6 bases). The CDR3 has 13 residues. Trimming took off 4 bases at V and 2 bases at J, with 10 bases between the two ends. CDR1 is SGHTS, CDR2 YDEGEE, per germline.

This chain joins TRBV7-2 and TRBJ2-3, with 9 bases lining up with TRBD1. There are 16 residues in the CDR3. From germline, CDR1 is SGHTA and CDR2 FQGNSA. Trimming cost V 5 bases and J 4 bases; bases outside gene matches: 10. As DNA, the CDR3 is TGTGCCAGCAGCCTACACCGGGACAGGGAGGCAGATACGCAGTATTTT. Its translation: CASSLHRDREADTQYF. The full variable domain, rest sourced from reference TRBV7-2 and TRBJ2-3, is GAGVSQSPSNKVTEKGKDVELRCDPISGHTALYWYRQSLGQGLEFLIYFQGNSAPDKSGLPSDRFSAERTGGSVSTLTIQRTQQEDSAVYLCASSLHRDREADTQYFGPGTRLTVL.

The V call is TRBV6-1, the J call TRBJ1-5; 8 bases fit TRBD1. The ends lost 3 bases at V and 7 bases at J; junction bases unmatched: 8. The CDR3 is 15 amino acids. Germline V CDR1 and CDR2: MNHNS, SASEGT. CDR3 sequence: CASSDRDRGRQPQHF. Here the CDR3 DNA reads TGTGCCAGCAGTGATCGAGACAGGGGACGCCAGCCCCAGCATTTT.

As to this clone: Different DNA sequences within this sample yield the same CDR3. The rearrangement uses TRBV19 and TRBJ1-5, with D hard to call. The CDR3 sequence is 13 residues long. Germline loops: CDR1 LNHDA, CDR2 SQIVND (reference sequence). Between the trimmed V and J ends, which lost 0 bases and 5 bases, there was a span of 5 bases. The CDR3 spells CASSIDRDQPQHF. The DNA of the CDR3 is TGTGCCAGTAGTATAGATCGTGATCAGCCCCAGCATTTT.

This chain links TRBV2 with TRBJ2-5; TRBD2 matches at 9 bases. Germline CDR1 and CDR2: SNHLY and FYNNEI. This CDR3 is 14 amino acids long. The ends lost 4 bases at V and 5 bases at J; junction bases unmatched: 5. CDR3 residues: CASSVLAGLETQYF. The DNA of the CDR3 is TGTGCCAGCAGTGTTCTAGCGGGGCTGGAGACCCAGTACTTC.

In its sample, this clone was seen a few times. V is TRBV6-1 and J is TRBJ1-5, with 7 positions matching TRBD1. Losses at the gene ends were 1 base for V and 5 bases for J; bases not matched to a gene: 5. Looked up from germline, CDR1 is MNHNS and CDR2 is SASEGT. This CDR3 has 15 residues. CDR3 sequence reads: CASSEVAGGHQPQHF. CDR3 DNA sequence: TGTGCCAGCAGTGAAGTGGCAGGGGGGCATCAGCCCCAGCATTTT.

This chain joins TRBV19 and TRBJ2-1; weak D call: TRBD1 (5 bases). The CDR3 extends over 11 amino acids. Germline loops: CDR1 LNHDA, CDR2 SQIVND (reference sequence). The V end was cut by 10 bases, the J end by 7 bases, with 11 bases between. The CDR3 protein is CATKKGNEQFF. CDR3 bases: TGTGCCACCAAAAAGGGGAATGAGCAGTTCTTC.

The V gene is TRBV6-2 or TRBV6-3, the J gene TRBJ2-5; either TRBD1 or TRBD2 may fit D (5 bases each). Germline CDR1 reads MNHEY; CDR2 reads SVGEGT. The CDR3 contains 16 residues. V was pared by 4 bases and J by 2 bases, with 17 bases between. As DNA, the CDR3 is TGTGCCAGCAGTTTCCCCGTAGGGGAGCTTCAAGAGACCCAGTACTTC. Amino acid sequence: CASSFPVGELQETQYF.

The V call is TRBV9, the J call TRBJ2-5; 9 bases align to TRBD1. V shed 4 bases, J shed 5 bases, and the junction held 3 bases outside the gene matches. The V gene's germline CDR1 is SGDLS and CDR2 YYNGEE. This CDR3 region has 13 residues. Here the CDR3 DNA reads TGTGCCAGCAGCCGGACAGGGGTCGAGACCCAGTACTTC. It specifies CASSRTGVETQYF.

The chain uses TRBV7-2 and TRBJ2-1, with D possibly TRBD1 on 6 matching bases. CDR3 length: 16 amino acids. CDR1 is SGHTA, CDR2 FQGNSA, per germline. V shed 5 bases and J shed 0 bases, with 14 bases lying between them. The CDR3 protein is CASSQRTASSYNEQFF. In nucleotides, the CDR3 is TGTGCCAGCAGCCAGCGGACAGCAAGCTCCTACAATGAGCAGTTCTTC.

The chain joins TRBV28 to TRBJ1-1, with a tentative D call TRBD1 (6 bases). The CDR3 is 17 residues long. The germline V gene encodes CDR1 MDHEN and CDR2 SYDVKM. V lost 4 bases and J 0 bases, leaving 18 bases between the germline ends. This CDR3 is CASSSHPQGRLNTEAFF. CDR3 nucleotides: TGTGCCAGCAGTTCCCACCCCCAGGGGAGGTTGAACACTGAAGCTTTCTTT. Looking up the rest from reference TRBV28 and TRBJ1-1 gives the full variable domain: DVKVTQSSRYLVKRTGEKVFLECVQDMDHENMFWYRQDPGLGLRLIYFSYDVKMKEKGDIPEGYSVSREKKERFSLILESASTNQTSMYLCASSSHPQGRLNTEAFFGQGTRLTVV.

The gene calls are TRBV10-3 and TRBJ1-1; D not certain. The CDR3 is 13 amino acids. The V gene lost 6 bases and the J gene lost 2 bases, with 10 bases spanning the gap. Germline V gene data show CDR1 as ENHRY and CDR2 as SYGVKD. CDR3 DNA sequence: TGTGCCATCAGGCCCCCAGGTAACACTGAAGCTTTCTTT. Translation: CAIRPPGNTEAFF.

The gene calls are TRBV2 and TRBJ1-1; TRBD1 matches 10 bases. V was clipped by 6 bases and J by 0 bases; unmatched bases: 4. CDR1 is SNHLY and CDR2 is FYNNEI in the germline V gene. The CDR3 is made up of 15 amino acids. The CDR3 sequence is CASSRDRGMNTEAFF. CDR3 DNA sequence: TGTGCCAGCAGCCGGGACAGGGGAATGAACACTGAAGCTTTCTTT.